The next 15 T cell receptor beta chains were all read from a single sample in a study of OX40 agonist ivuxolimab in advanced cancers. Libraries were made using the immunoSEQ multiplex PCR assay. TCRdb's version of the immuneACCESS table is confined to in-frame rearrangements and falls short of the full clone set. An unresolved V gene accounts for under half of the shortfall where checked; the remainder is of unknown origin. This sample has tens of thousands of clones in its table, and roughly nine tenths of those were observed once. Together, the top ten hold over 0.3% of the sample. This specimen was CD4+ or CD8+ T cells sorted from blood, taken in a trial of the OX40 agonist ivuxolimab. The receptors derive from an adult with an advanced solid tumor such as melanoma, head and neck, liver or kidney cancer.

This clone was counted a few times. V and J are TRBV5-6 and TRBJ2-3; 7 nucleotides match TRBD1. The CDR3 sequence is 15 residues long. The V segment lost 4 bases and the J segment 0 bases; nucleotides outside the gene matches: 5. Looked up from germline, CDR1 is SGHDT and CDR2 is YYEEEE. Here the CDR3 reads CASSKQGQSTDTQYF. The DNA of the CDR3 is TGTGCCAGCAGCAAACAGGGACAGAGCACAGATACGCAGTATTTT. The full variable domain, its missing parts supplied by reference TRBV5-6 and TRBJ2-3, is DAGVTQSPTHLIKTRGQQVTLRCSPKSGHDTVSWYQQALGQGPQFIFQYYEEEERQRGNFPDRFSGHQFPNYSSELNVNALLLGDSALYLCASSKQGQSTDTQYFGPGTRLTVL.

The CDR3 sequence: CASRQPGNNSPLHF. The CDR3 region has the DNA TGTGCCAGCAGGCAGCCCGGGAATAATTCACCCCTCCACTTT. The V call is TRBV9, the J call TRBJ1-6, with D uncertain. CDR1 and CDR2 (germline): SGDLS, YYNGEE. The V gene lost 5 bases and the J gene lost 5 bases, with 11 bases spanning the gap. This CDR3 region has 14 residues.

V gene TRBV5-6 combines with J gene TRBJ1-4, with D possibly matching TRBD1 (5 bases). Trimming left V 3 bases short and J 8 bases short, with 11 bases between. This CDR3 has 13 amino acids. Looked up from germline, CDR1 is SGHDT and CDR2 is YYEEEE. CDR3 DNA: TGTGCCAGCAGCTCCAGGGTCGGGGAAAAACTGTTTTTT. As protein: CASSSRVGEKLFF.

For this clone: Sequence at one end of the junction differs from germline and may be a read error. V usage is TRBV4-1 and J usage is TRBJ1-4; D gene uncertain. The CDR3 has 11 residues. Germline CDR1 is MGHRA and CDR2 is YSYEKL. This CDR3 reads CASSRAGENLF. CDR3 bases: TGCGCCAGCAGCCGAGCCGGGGAGAATCTTTTT.

The V gene is TRBV30, the J gene TRBJ2-7; no clear D gene. In germline, CDR1 is GTSNPN, CDR2 SVGIG (reference sequence). V shed 3 bases and J shed 7 bases, with 22 bases lying between them. This CDR3 comprises 15 residues. CDR3 loop: CAWRPWSTTSGEQYF. CDR3 bases: TGTGCCTGGAGACCTTGGAGTACCACCTCTGGGGAGCAGTACTTC.

The chain is built from TRBV5-1 and TRBJ2-5, with 9 bases identical to TRBD2. CDR1 is SGHRS and CDR2 is YFSETQ in the germline V gene. The CDR3 runs 16 residues. The J segment lost 1 base and the V segment lost 4 bases, leaving 8 bases of the junction unmatched. In DNA form, the CDR3 reads TGCGCCAGCAGCGGCACTAGCGGGCCAATCCAAGAGACCCAGTACTTC. Its protein product is CASSGTSGPIQETQYF.

V gene TRBV15 combines with J gene TRBJ2-3, with D perhaps matching TRBD2 (6 bases). The V and J ends lost 9 bases and 4 bases respectively, with 17 bases between them. Germline CDR1 and CDR2: LNHNV and YYDKDF (reference sequence). The CDR3 has 14 amino acids. Written as DNA, the CDR3 is TGTGCCACAAGACTAGAGGTCCAGGCAGATACGCAGTATTTT. It codes for CATRLEVQADTQYF.

The V and J genes are TRBV5-8 and TRBJ1-1; tentative D call: TRBD1 (5 bases). Germline V CDR1 and CDR2: SGHTS, YDEGEE. Trimming stripped 4 bases from V and 1 base from J, with 14 bases between. This CDR3 is 15 amino acids long. CDR3 coding DNA: TGTGCCAGCAGCCTCTCGGGGGTCGGGAACACTGAAGCTTTCTTT. It specifies CASSLSGVGNTEAFF.

The rearrangement links TRBV4-3 to TRBJ2-1, with D possibly matching TRBD1 (7 bases). Per germline, CDR1 LGHNA and CDR2 YSLEER. The CDR3 is 16 amino acids. V lost 4 bases and J lost 2, with 15 bases in between. CDR3 protein: CASSPRGTEPYNEQFF. CDR3 bases: TGCGCCAGCAGCCCTCGCGGGACAGAACCCTACAATGAGCAGTTCTTC.

Regarding this clone: Other DNA sequences within the sample encode an identical CDR3. This chain uses TRBV5-1 with TRBJ2-5; D unresolved. This CDR3 spans 11 amino acids. Trimming took 4 bases from V and 5 from J, leaving 6 bases between them. Germline loops: CDR1 SGHRS, CDR2 YFSETQ. CDR3 coding DNA: TGCGCCAGCAGCCCAGACGAGACCCAGTACTTC. Encoded protein: CASSPDETQYF. The full variable domain, its missing parts supplied by reference TRBV5-1 and TRBJ2-5, is KAGVTQTPRYLIKTRGQQVTLSCSPISGHRSVSWYQQTPGQGLQFLFEYFSETQRNKGNFPGRFSGRQFSNSRSEMNVSTLELGDSALYLCASSPDETQYFGPGTRLLVL.

The chain uses TRBV6-1 and TRBJ1-3; 7 bases are shared with TRBD1. V lost 3 bases and J lost 0; bases outside the gene matches: 11. The length of the CDR3 is 18 residues. CDR1 and CDR2 from the germline V gene are MNHNS and SASEGT. The CDR3 protein is CASSDWGQISFSGNTIYF. The CDR3 nucleotides are TGTGCCAGCAGTGATTGGGGACAGATATCTTTCTCTGGAAACACCATATATTTT.

This clone has only a few counts. The rearrangement joins TRBV6-1 to TRBJ1-4, with 11 bases identical to TRBD1. This CDR3 is built from 14 residues. With V trimmed by 6 bases and J by 7 bases, 4 bases remained unmatched. Looked up from germline, CDR1 is MNHNS and CDR2 is SASEGT. The CDR3 DNA sequence: TGTGCCAGCAGCGGGACAGGGGGAGGTGAAAAACTGTTTTTT. Translating gives CASSGTGGGEKLFF.

The V call is TRBV6-5, the J call TRBJ2-3; perhaps D is TRBD1 or TRBD2 (5 bases each). The CDR3 is 15 residues long. The V gene's germline CDR1 is MNHEY and CDR2 SVGAGI. Trimming removed 5 bases at V and 2 bases at J, with 14 bases between. The CDR3 DNA sequence: TGTGCCAGCAGTACGCCGGGACGGAACACAGATACGCAGTATTTT. This encodes CASSTPGRNTDTQYF.

The chain combines TRBV4-3 with TRBJ1-2; 9 bases fit TRBD1. Germline assignment: CDR1 LGHNA and CDR2 YSLEER. This CDR3 region has 13 residues. Trimming at V came to 0 bases and at J to 12 bases, leaving 5 bases not matched to a gene. The CDR3 DNA reads TGCGCCAGCAGCCAAGATTTACAGGGGGCTAACACCTTC. Translating it yields CASSQDLQGANTF.

This clone was seen a single time. The chain joins TRBV29-1 to TRBJ2-5, with D possibly TRBD2 on 6 matching bases. Trimming left V 4 bases short and J 9 bases short, with 9 bases between. Germline values: CDR1 SQVTM, CDR2 ANQGSEA. The CDR3 runs to 10 residues. CDR3 region: CSVARESQYF. In nucleotides, the CDR3 is TGCAGCGTTGCCCGGGAGTCCCAGTACTTC. Filled out from reference TRBV29-1 and TRBJ2-5, the complete variable domain reads SAVISQKPSRDICQRGTSLTIQCQVDSQVTMMFWYRQQPGQSLTLIATANQGSEATYESGFVIDKFPISRPNLTFSTLTVSNMSPEDSSIYLCSVARESQYFGPGTRLLVL.